These 28 T cell receptor beta chains came from one sample sequenced in a study of CD8+ T cells in alopecia areata. Investigators isolated RNA and reverse transcribed it into cDNA to act as the sequencing template. Method: immunoSEQ multiplex PCR; TCRdb's copy keeps in-frame clones and lacks some. Of a few hundred thousand clones in the sample, roughly 69% were seen once. The sequencing here drew on CD4+ T cells sorted from blood, taken at week 0. Receptors originate from a human donor with alopecia areata.

V and J are TRBV7-2 and TRBJ2-7, with 11 bases fitting TRBD1. The trim removed 4 bases at V and 9 bases at J, leaving 14 bases unmatched. Germline values: CDR1 SGHTA, CDR2 FQGNSA. CDR3 length equals 16 residues. CDR3 amino acids: CASSWEGGTGGLAQYF. The CDR3 coding sequence is TGTGCCAGCAGCTGGGAGGGCGGGACAGGGGGGCTTGCGCAGTACTTC. Combining the CDR3 with reference TRBV7-2 and TRBJ2-7 gives the whole variable domain GAGVSQSPSNKVTEKGKDVELRCDPISGHTALYWYRQSLGQGLEFLIYFQGNSAPDKSGLPSDRFSAERTGGSVSTLTIQRTQQEDSAVYLCASSWEGGTGGLAQYFGPGTRLTVT.

V usage is TRBV5-1 and J usage is TRBJ1-2; 7 positions agree with TRBD1. Looked up from germline, CDR1 is SGHRS and CDR2 is YFSETQ. The junction had 8 bases not matched to a gene; V was cut back by 4 bases and J by 5 bases. The CDR3 is made up of 14 amino acids. CDR3 bases: TGCGCCAGCAGCCCAGGGGGGACGGAGTATGGCTACACCTTC. It codes for CASSPGGTEYGYTF.

The chain is built from TRBV30 and TRBJ1-6, with 8 bases aligning to TRBD1. CDR1 GTSNPN and CDR2 SVGIG come from the germline V gene (reference sequence). J lost 9 bases, V lost 6 bases, and 16 bases had no gene match. The CDR3 length is 16 residues. CDR3 nucleotide sequence: TGTGCCTGCCCTCGCCAGGCAGGGGGCAAATTTTCACCCCTCCACTTT. Protein sequence: CACPRQAGGKFSPLHF.

This clone was seen once. The rearrangement joins TRBV30 to TRBJ2-7; possible D gene TRBD1, 5 bases. V was cut by 3 bases and J by 5 bases, with 11 bases left in between. Germline V gives CDR1 GTSNPN, CDR2 SVGIG (reference sequence). The CDR3 extends over 12 amino acids. CDR3 region: CAWRGAYNEQYF. The CDR3 bases are TGTGCCTGGAGAGGGGCGTATAACGAGCAGTACTTC.

This sequence joins TRBV29-1 and TRBJ2-5; D is undetermined. Per the germline V gene, CDR1 is SQVTM and CDR2 is ANQGSEA. This CDR3 spans 13 amino acids. Trimming cost V 2 bases and J 4 bases, with 11 bases left between them. The CDR3 DNA sequence: TGCAGCGTTGAATCAGTAGTCGGAGAGACCCAGTACTTC. It codes for CSVESVVGETQYF.

This clone was observed a single time. Relative to the germline gene, one junction end is altered; a read error may explain this. V is TRBV20-1 and J is TRBJ1-1; D is unresolved. The CDR3 is made up of 11 amino acids. The germline CDR1 and CDR2 sequences are DFQATT and SNEGSKA (reference sequence). Here the CDR3 DNA reads TGCAGTGCTGGATCCGAGTTGTGGGGTGAATTT. This encodes CSAGSELWGEF.

This clone was counted between two and nine times. The V gene is TRBV5-1, the J gene TRBJ2-1; the match to TRBD2 covers 11 bases. J lost 6 bases, V lost 3 bases, and 11 bases had no gene match. This CDR3 comprises 17 residues. Germline loops: CDR1 SGHRS, CDR2 YFSETQ. Written as DNA, the CDR3 is TGCGCCAGCAGCTGGAATAGCGGGGGGGCTAAGTTCAATGAGCAGTTCTTC. It translates to CASSWNSGGAKFNEQFF.

The chain joins TRBV29-1 to TRBJ2-5, with D perhaps matching TRBD1 (6 bases). V gave up 6 bases and J gave up 4 bases, with 9 bases separating them. Germline V gene data show CDR1 as SQVTM and CDR2 as ANQGSEA. This CDR3 contains 11 residues. The CDR3 nucleotides read TGCAGCGTAGCGACAGGAGAGACCCAGTACTTC. Translating gives CSVATGETQYF.

V and J are TRBV10-3 and TRBJ2-7; D not resolved. Trimming pared 2 bases from V and 4 bases from J, leaving 6 bases between. The CDR3 runs to 12 residues. Germline loops: CDR1 ENHRY, CDR2 SYGVKD. CDR3 coding DNA: TGTGCCATCAGTGAGAAAGCATACGAGCAGTACTTC. The encoded protein is CAISEKAYEQYF.

The genes are TRBV29-1 and TRBJ1-1; D gene unclear. Trimming took off 8 bases at V and 0 bases at J, with 10 bases between the two ends. The CDR3 is made up of 12 amino acids. Germline loops: CDR1 SQVTM, CDR2 ANQGSEA. The CDR3 loop is CSTRHLNTEAFF. In nucleotides, the CDR3 is TGCAGCACCCGACACCTGAACACTGAAGCTTTCTTT. The entire variable domain, with the rest obtained from reference TRBV29-1 and TRBJ1-1, is as follows: SAVISQKPSRDICQRGTSLTIQCQVDSQVTMMFWYRQQPGQSLTLIATANQGSEATYESGFVIDKFPISRPNLTFSTLTVSNMSPEDSSIYLCSTRHLNTEAFFGQGTRLTVV.

The chain has TRBV29-1 and TRBJ1-1; D remains unclear. The CDR3 has 14 amino acids. From germline, CDR1 is SQVTM and CDR2 ANQGSEA. V lost 7 bases to trimming and J lost 3 bases, with 18 bases between them. The CDR3 spells CSAHAGQADTEAFF. The CDR3 DNA reads as TGCAGCGCTCACGCGGGCCAGGCGGACACTGAAGCTTTCTTT.

The chain combines TRBV19 with TRBJ2-1; D not certain. The CDR3 extends over 11 amino acids. V lost 5 bases and J 3 bases, leaving 2 bases between the germline ends. Germline V CDR1 and CDR2: LNHDA, SQIVND (reference sequence). CDR3 sequence: CASSDYNEQFF. The CDR3 nucleotides read TGTGCCAGTAGTGACTACAATGAGCAGTTCTTC.

This chain connects TRBV6-5 to TRBJ2-5; 10 bases line up with TRBD2. V shed 7 bases and J 5 bases; nucleotides not matched to a gene: 10. The CDR3 loop spans 15 amino acids. Per germline, CDR1 MNHEY and CDR2 SVGAGI. The CDR3, as DNA: TGTGCCAGCACCACCGGAGATAGCGGGGGGGAGACCCAGTACTTC. Translated: CASTTGDSGGETQYF.

The V call is TRBV2, the J call TRBJ1-5; TRBD1 might be the D (5 bases). V was pared by 3 bases and J by 0 bases, with 12 bases between. There are 16 residues in the CDR3. Looked up from germline, CDR1 is SNHLY and CDR2 is FYNNEI. This CDR3 is CASSEIRTISNQPQHF. The CDR3 DNA reads TGTGCCAGCAGTGAGATCAGGACAATTAGCAATCAGCCCCAGCATTTT.

The rearrangement uses TRBV7-9 and TRBJ2-5; no firm D call. The V end was cut by 4 bases, the J end by 1 base, with 10 bases between. From germline, CDR1 is SEHNR and CDR2 FQNEAQ (reference sequence). The CDR3 is made up of 14 amino acids. DNA of the CDR3: TGTGCCAGCAGCTCCCGTTCCGCCCAAGAGACCCAGTACTTC. Its translation is CASSSRSAQETQYF.

V gene TRBV30 combines with J gene TRBJ1-3, with 7 bases lining up with TRBD1. This CDR3 has 14 residues. Per germline, CDR1 GTSNPN and CDR2 SVGIG (reference sequence). The ends lost 5 bases at V and 1 base at J; junction bases unmatched: 5. CDR3 nucleotides: TGTGCCTGGCACAAACAGGGGTCTGGAAACACCATATATTTT. Its protein is CAWHKQGSGNTIYF. Together with reference TRBV30 and TRBJ1-3, the CDR3 gives the full variable domain: SQTIHQWPATLVQPVGSPLSLECTVEGTSNPNLYWYRQAAGRGLQLLFYSVGIGQISSEVPQNLSASRPQDRQFILSSKKLLLSDSGFYLCAWHKQGSGNTIYFGEGSWLTVV.

This clone was counted a few times. The V and J genes are TRBV11-2 and TRBJ2-7, with D perhaps matching TRBD2 (6 bases). CDR1 is SGHAT and CDR2 is FQNNGV in the germline V gene. CDR3 length: 14 amino acids. Trimming took 5 bases from V and 2 from J, leaving 13 bases between them. The CDR3 reads CASSPLGGAYEQYF. CDR3 in DNA: TGTGCCAGCAGCCCCCTGGGGGGAGCCTACGAGCAGTACTTC.

The chain has TRBV30 and TRBJ2-1, with D unresolved. Germline loops: CDR1 GTSNPN, CDR2 SVGIG (reference sequence). The CDR3 spans 14 residues. V gave up 0 bases and J gave up 4 bases, with 10 bases separating them. CDR3 sequence (DNA): TGTGCCTGGAGTGTAACGGGTTTGTACAATGAGCAGTTCTTC. The encoded protein is CAWSVTGLYNEQFF.

The J gene is TRBJ1-1, the V gene TRBV19; 9 bases align to TRBD1. The germline V gene has CDR1 LNHDA and CDR2 SQIVND (reference sequence). V lost 3 bases to trimming and J lost 11 bases; unmatched junction nucleotides: 7. CDR3 size: 13 residues. The CDR3, as DNA: TGTGCCAGTAGTATGGGCCGGGACAGGGAGGCTTTCTTT. This sequence encodes CASSMGRDREAFF.

This clone was picked up a small number of times. This sequence joins TRBV4-3 and TRBJ2-7, with D perhaps matching TRBD1 or TRBD2 (5 bases each). CDR3 length equals 15 residues. V was cut by 2 bases and J by 4 bases, with 15 bases left in between. Germline assignment: CDR1 LGHNA and CDR2 YSLEER. The CDR3 nucleotides read TGCGCCAGCAGCCAATTCCGGGGCCTGATTTACGAGCAGTACTTC. Protein product: CASSQFRGLIYEQYF.

This clone was counted only a few times. The V call is TRBV29-1, the J call TRBJ2-3, with 10 positions matching TRBD2. The CDR3 sequence is 14 residues long. CDR1 SQVTM and CDR2 ANQGSEA come from the germline V gene. The J segment lost 5 bases and the V segment lost 1 base, leaving 3 bases of the junction unmatched. The CDR3, as DNA: TGCAGCGTTGAAGCTAGCGGGGGCGTAGATACGCAGTATTTT. Translated: CSVEASGGVDTQYF.

The chain is built from TRBV7-9 and TRBJ1-1; D uncertain. The CDR3 is made up of 11 amino acids. Germline values: CDR1 SEHNR, CDR2 FQNEAQ (reference sequence). Trimming left V 6 bases short and J 0 bases short, with 2 bases between. CDR3 sequence (DNA): TGTGCCAGCAGGATGAACACTGAAGCTTTCTTT. Translation: CASRMNTEAFF. The variable domain in full, with the rest retrieved from reference TRBV7-9 and TRBJ1-1, is DTGVSQNPRHKITKRGQNVTFRCDPISEHNRLYWYRQTLGQGPEFLTYFQNEAQLEKSRLLSDRFSAERPKGSFSTLEIQRTEQGDSAMYLCASRMNTEAFFGQGTRLTVV.

This clone was detected a few times. V and J are TRBV12-5 and TRBJ2-1; TRBD2 matches 14 bases. This CDR3 region has 13 residues. CDR1 LGHNT and CDR2 FRNRAP come from the germline V gene. Losses at the gene ends were 6 bases for V and 9 bases for J; bases not matched to a gene: 1. CDR3 sequence reads: CASGTSGGVEQFF. The CDR3 nucleotides are TGTGCTAGTGGGACTAGCGGGGGGGTTGAGCAGTTCTTC. Complete variable domain (other parts from reference TRBV12-5 and TRBJ2-1): DARVTQTPRHKVTEMGQEVTMRCQPILGHNTVFWYRQTMMQGLELLAYFRNRAPLDDSGMPKDRFSAEMPDATLATLKIQPSEPRDSAVYFCASGTSGGVEQFFGPGTRLTVL.

The chain couples TRBV5-1 to TRBJ2-7; D is perhaps TRBD1 (6 bases). Germline CDR1 SGHRS, CDR2 YFSETQ. With 2 bases removed from V and 0 bases from J, the gap between germline ends came to 12 bases. The CDR3 consists of 15 residues. The CDR3 sequence is CASSLKGHFSYEQYF. As DNA, the CDR3 is TGCGCCAGCAGCTTAAAGGGACACTTCTCCTACGAGCAGTACTTC.

As regards this clone: The sample contains more than one DNA sequence encoding this CDR3. The chain is built from TRBV15 and TRBJ1-3, with a weak D call TRBD1 (5 bases). The germline V and J ends were trimmed by 0 bases and 0 bases, with 6 bases remaining between them. The germline gives CDR1 LNHNV, CDR2 YYDKDF (reference sequence). This CDR3 has 15 amino acids. CDR3 sequence reads: CATSRDGGSGNTIYF. CDR3 sequence (DNA): TGTGCCACCAGCAGAGATGGGGGCTCTGGAAACACCATATATTTT.

The chain recombines TRBV29-1 with TRBJ2-3; 7 nucleotides line up with TRBD2. The CDR3 has 17 residues. Germline-derived CDR1 and CDR2 are SQVTM and ANQGSEA. Unmatched junction bases numbered 12, after V lost 3 bases and J lost 0 bases. The CDR3 protein is CSVDIFGSGQSTDTQYF. In nucleotides, the CDR3 is TGCAGCGTTGATATCTTCGGTAGCGGGCAAAGCACAGATACGCAGTATTTT.

The J gene is TRBJ2-1, the V gene TRBV29-1; D is uncertain. Germline lookup yields CDR1 SQVTM and CDR2 ANQGSEA. The CDR3 covers 12 residues. Trimming removed 0 bases from V and 3 bases from J, with 3 bases in between. DNA of the CDR3: TGCAGCGTTGAAGACCGCTACAATGAGCAGTTCTTC. It translates to CSVEDRYNEQFF.

The rearrangement uses TRBV30 and TRBJ2-1, with a tentative D call TRBD2 (6 bases). Germline V gene lookup returns CDR1 GTSNPN and CDR2 SVGIG (reference sequence). The CDR3 contains 14 residues. The germline V and J ends were trimmed by 2 bases and 9 bases, with 17 bases remaining between them. CDR3 protein: CAWSIPGGVREQFF. The DNA for the CDR3 is TGTGCCTGGAGTATACCCGGCGGGGTCCGTGAGCAGTTCTTC.